This TCR beta chain was captured in a study of immune cell composition in non-small cell lung cancer. Overall study results and limits: Clones >0.5% enriched in tumour were rarer in adenocarcinoma (roughly 35%) than squamous (about 80%).

Germline V gene lookup returns CDR1 SGHRS and CDR2 YFSETQ. Trimming took 4 bases from V and 6 from J, leaving 16 bases between them. There are 15 residues in the CDR3. With regard to this clone: Its antigen is currently unknown.

TCRdb's copy holds only in-frame clones and misses some; the assay was immunoSEQ multiplex PCR. Counted here are 3,800 or so clones, about 80% occurring once; the ten biggest clones make up approximately 8.8%. Normal lung was sampled as far from the tumour as possible, at least 3 cm. Genomic DNA came from frozen unsorted single-cell suspensions. Material for sequencing was non-adjacent lung tissue. The chain combines TRBV5-1 with TRBJ2-2; D might be TRBD2 (6 bases). The TCR sequence derives from a human donor with non-small cell lung cancer. The CDR3 coding sequence is TGCGCCAGCAGCCCCGCCGGAGGGGACGCCGGGGAGCTGTTTTTT. Its translation is CASSPAGGDAGELFF.